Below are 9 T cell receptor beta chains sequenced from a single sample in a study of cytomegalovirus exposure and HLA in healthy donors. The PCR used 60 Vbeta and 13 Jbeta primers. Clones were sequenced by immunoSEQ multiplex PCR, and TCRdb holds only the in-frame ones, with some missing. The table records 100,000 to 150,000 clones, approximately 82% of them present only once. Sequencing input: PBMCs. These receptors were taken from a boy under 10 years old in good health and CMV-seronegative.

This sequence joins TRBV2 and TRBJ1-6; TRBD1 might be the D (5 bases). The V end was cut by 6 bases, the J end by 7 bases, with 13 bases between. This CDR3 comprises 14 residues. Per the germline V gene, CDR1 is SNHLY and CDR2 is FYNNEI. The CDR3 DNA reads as TGTGCCAGCAGACCCGACAGCCTGAATTCACCCCTCCACTTT. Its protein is CASRPDSLNSPLHF.

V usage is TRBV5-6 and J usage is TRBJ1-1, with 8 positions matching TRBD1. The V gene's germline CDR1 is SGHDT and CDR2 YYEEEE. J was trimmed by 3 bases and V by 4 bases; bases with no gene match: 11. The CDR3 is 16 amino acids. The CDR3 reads CASSPLQTGVDTEAFF. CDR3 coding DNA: TGTGCCAGCAGCCCCCTGCAGACAGGGGTCGACACTGAAGCTTTCTTT.

CDR3 sequence: CASSETGDEQYF. CDR3 sequence (DNA): TGTGCCAGCAGCGAAACAGGGGACGAGCAGTACTTC. This chain joins TRBV7-9 and TRBJ2-7; 7 bases align to TRBD1. Unmatched junction bases numbered 3, after V lost 5 bases and J lost 5 bases. There are 12 residues in the CDR3. The V gene's germline CDR1 is SEHNR and CDR2 FQNEAQ (reference sequence).

The CDR3 protein is CASSPDRIFNSNQPQHF. The CDR3 nucleotides read TGTGCCAGCAGCCCGGACAGGATCTTTAATAGCAATCAGCCCCAGCATTTT. This rearrangement joins TRBV7-8 to TRBJ1-5; 7 nucleotides line up with TRBD1. Germline V lookup: CDR1 SGHVS, CDR2 FQNEAQ. The CDR3 length is 17 residues. The V segment lost 5 bases and the J segment 0 bases; nucleotides outside the gene matches: 10.

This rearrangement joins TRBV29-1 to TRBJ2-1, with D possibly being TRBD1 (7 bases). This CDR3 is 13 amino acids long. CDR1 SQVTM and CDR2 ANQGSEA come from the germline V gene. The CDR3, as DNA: TGCACAGGAAAGGAGGGGGCAGGAAATGAGCAGTTCTTC. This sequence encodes CTGKEGAGNEQFF.

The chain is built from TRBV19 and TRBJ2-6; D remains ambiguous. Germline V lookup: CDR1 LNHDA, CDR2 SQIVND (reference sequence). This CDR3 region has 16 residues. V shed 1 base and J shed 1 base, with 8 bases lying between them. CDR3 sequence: CASSIAAQSGANVLTF. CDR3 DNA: TGTGCCAGTAGTATAGCTGCACAGTCTGGGGCCAACGTCCTGACTTTC.

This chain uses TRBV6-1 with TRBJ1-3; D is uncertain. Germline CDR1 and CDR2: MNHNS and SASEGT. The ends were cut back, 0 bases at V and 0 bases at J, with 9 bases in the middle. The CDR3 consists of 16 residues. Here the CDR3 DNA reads TGTGCCAGCAGTGAAGCTGATAGAGACTCTGGAAACACCATATATTTT. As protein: CASSEADRDSGNTIYF.

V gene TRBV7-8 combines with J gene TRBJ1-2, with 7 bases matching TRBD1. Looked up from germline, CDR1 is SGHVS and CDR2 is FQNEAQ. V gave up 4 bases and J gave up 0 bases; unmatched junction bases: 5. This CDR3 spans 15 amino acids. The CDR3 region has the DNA TGTGCCAGCAGCTCACCCGACAGGGCTAACTATGGCTACACCTTC. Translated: CASSSPDRANYGYTF.

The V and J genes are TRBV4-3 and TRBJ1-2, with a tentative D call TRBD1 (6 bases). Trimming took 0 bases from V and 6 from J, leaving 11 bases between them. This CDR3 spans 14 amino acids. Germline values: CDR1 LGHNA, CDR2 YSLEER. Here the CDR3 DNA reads TGCGCCAGCAGCCAAGACAGGGGAGTGGATGGCTACACCTTC. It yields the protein CASSQDRGVDGYTF.